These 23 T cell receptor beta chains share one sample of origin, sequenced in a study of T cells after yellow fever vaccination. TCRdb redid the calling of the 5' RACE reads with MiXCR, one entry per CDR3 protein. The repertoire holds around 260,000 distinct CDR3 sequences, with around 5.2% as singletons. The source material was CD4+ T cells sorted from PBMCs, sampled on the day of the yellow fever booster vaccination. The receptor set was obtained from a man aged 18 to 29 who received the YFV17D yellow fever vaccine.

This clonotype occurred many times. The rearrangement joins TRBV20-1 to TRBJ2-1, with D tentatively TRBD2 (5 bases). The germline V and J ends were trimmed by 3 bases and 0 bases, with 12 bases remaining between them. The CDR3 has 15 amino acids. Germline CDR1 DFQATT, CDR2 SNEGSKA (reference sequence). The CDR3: CSASFGGPSYNEQFF. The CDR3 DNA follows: TGCAGTGCTAGTTTTGGCGGGCCCTCCTACAATGAGCAGTTCTTC.

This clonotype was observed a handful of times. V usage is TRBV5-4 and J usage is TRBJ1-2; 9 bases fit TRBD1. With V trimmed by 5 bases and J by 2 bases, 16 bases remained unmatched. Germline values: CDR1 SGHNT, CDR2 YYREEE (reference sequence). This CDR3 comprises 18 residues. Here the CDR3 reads CASRPSQTTGGPNYGYTF. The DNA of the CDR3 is TGTGCCAGCAGACCGAGTCAGACTACAGGGGGCCCCAACTATGGCTACACCTTC.

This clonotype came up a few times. CDR3 DNA: TGTGCCAGCAGTTATGATATTGGAACAGTGAACTATGGCTACACCTTC. This encodes CASSYDIGTVNYGYTF. The rearrangement joins TRBV6-6 to TRBJ1-2, with D unclear. The CDR3 totals 16 residues. The V gene's germline CDR1 is MNHNY and CDR2 SVGAGI (reference sequence). Trimming shortened V by 3 bases and J by 2 bases, and 16 bases separated the two germline ends.

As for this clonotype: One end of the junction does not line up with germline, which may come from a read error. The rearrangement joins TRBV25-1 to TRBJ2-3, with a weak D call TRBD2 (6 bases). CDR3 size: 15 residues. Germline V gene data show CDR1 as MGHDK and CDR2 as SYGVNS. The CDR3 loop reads CATTEGLAQTDTQFF. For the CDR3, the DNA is TGTGCCACCACCGAGGGCCTAGCGCAGACAGATACGCAGTTTTTT. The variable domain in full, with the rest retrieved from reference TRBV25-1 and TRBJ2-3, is EADIYQTPRYLVIGTGKKITLECSQTMGHDKMYWYQQDPGMELHLIHYSYGVNSTEKGDLSSESTVSRIRTEHFPLTLESARPSHTSQYLCATTEGLAQTDTQFFGPGTRLTVL.

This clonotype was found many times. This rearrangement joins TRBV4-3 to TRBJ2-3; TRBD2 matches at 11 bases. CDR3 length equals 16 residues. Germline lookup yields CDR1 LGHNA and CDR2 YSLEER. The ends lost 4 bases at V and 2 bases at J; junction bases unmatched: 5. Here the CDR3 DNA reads TGCGCCAGCAGCCCCCAGACTAGCGGGGTCACAGATACGCAGTATTTT. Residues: CASSPQTSGVTDTQYF.

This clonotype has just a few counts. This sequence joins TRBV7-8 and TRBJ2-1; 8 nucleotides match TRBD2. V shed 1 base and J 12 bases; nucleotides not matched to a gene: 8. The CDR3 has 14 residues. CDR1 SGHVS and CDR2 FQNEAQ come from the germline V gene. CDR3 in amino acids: CASSLGLATMRQFF. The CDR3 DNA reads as TGTGCCAGCAGCTTAGGACTAGCGACAATGAGGCAGTTCTTC.

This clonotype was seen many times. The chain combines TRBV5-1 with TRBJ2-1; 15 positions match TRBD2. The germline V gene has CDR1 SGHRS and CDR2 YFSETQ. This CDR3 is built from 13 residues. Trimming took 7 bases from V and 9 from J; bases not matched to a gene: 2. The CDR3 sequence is CASGLAGGREQFF. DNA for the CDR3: TGCGCCAGCGGACTAGCGGGGGGGCGTGAGCAGTTCTTC.

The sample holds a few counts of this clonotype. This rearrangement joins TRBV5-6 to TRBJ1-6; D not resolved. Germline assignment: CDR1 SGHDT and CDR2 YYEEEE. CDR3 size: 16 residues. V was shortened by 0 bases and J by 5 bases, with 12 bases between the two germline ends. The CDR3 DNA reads TGTGCCAGCAGCTTGGTCTCGGCGGAACATAATTCACCCCTCCACTTT. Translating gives CASSLVSAEHNSPLHF. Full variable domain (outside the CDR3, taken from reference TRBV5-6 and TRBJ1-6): DAGVTQSPTHLIKTRGQQVTLRCSPKSGHDTVSWYQQALGQGPQFIFQYYEEEERQRGNFPDRFSGHQFPNYSSELNVNALLLGDSALYLCASSLVSAEHNSPLHFGNGTRLTVT.

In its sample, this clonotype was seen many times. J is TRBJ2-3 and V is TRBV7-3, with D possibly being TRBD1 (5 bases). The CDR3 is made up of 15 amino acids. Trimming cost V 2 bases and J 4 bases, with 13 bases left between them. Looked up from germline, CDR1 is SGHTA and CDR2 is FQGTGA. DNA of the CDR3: TGTGCCAGCAGCTTACAGGGTTATGGTGCAGATACGCAGTATTTT. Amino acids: CASSLQGYGADTQYF.

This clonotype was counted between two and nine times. The CDR3 sequence is CASQGTDYNEQFF. CDR3 nucleotides: TGTGCCAGCCAGGGGACGGATTACAATGAGCAGTTCTTC. V usage is TRBV2 and J usage is TRBJ2-1; possible D gene TRBD1, 6 bases. The ends were cut back, 8 bases at V and 4 bases at J, with 12 bases in the middle. CDR1 is SNHLY and CDR2 is FYNNEI in the germline V gene. This CDR3 region has 13 residues. The full variable domain, with the rest looked up from reference TRBV2 and TRBJ2-1, is EPEVTQTPSHQVTQMGQEVILRCVPISNHLYFYWYRQILGQKVEFLVSFYNNEISEKSEIFDDQFSVERPDGSNFTLKIRSTKLEDSAMYFCASQGTDYNEQFFGPGTRLTVL.

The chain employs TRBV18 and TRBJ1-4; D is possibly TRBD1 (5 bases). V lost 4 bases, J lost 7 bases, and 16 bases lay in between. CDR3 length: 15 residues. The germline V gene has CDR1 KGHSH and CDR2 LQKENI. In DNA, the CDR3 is TGTGCCAGCTCACGGCTCGGAGCAGGGCCTGAAAAACTGTTTTTT. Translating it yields CASSRLGAGPEKLFF.

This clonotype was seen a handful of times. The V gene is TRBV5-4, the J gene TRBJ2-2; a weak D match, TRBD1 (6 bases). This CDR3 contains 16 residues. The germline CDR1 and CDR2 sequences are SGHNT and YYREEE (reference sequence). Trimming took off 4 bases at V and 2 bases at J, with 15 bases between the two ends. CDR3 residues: CASSRVQGRNTGELFF. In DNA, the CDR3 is TGTGCCAGCAGCCGGGTACAGGGTAGAAACACCGGGGAGCTGTTTTTT.

The CDR3 region is CASSLNRLAGAVYEQYV. The CDR3 DNA follows: TGTGCCAGCAGCTTAAATAGACTAGCGGGGGCCGTCTACGAGCAGTACGTC. This sequence joins TRBV7-3 and TRBJ2-7; 12 nucleotides agree with TRBD2. Looked up from germline, CDR1 is SGHTA and CDR2 is FQGTGA. The CDR3 is 17 amino acids. The V and J ends lost 1 base and 3 bases, in that order; junction bases with no gene match: 7.

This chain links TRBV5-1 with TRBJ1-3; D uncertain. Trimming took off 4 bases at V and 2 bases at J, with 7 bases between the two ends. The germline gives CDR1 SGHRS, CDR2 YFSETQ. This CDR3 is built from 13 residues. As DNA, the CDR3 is TGCGCCAGCAGCCAAAATCCTGGAAACACCATATATTTT. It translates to CASSQNPGNTIYF.

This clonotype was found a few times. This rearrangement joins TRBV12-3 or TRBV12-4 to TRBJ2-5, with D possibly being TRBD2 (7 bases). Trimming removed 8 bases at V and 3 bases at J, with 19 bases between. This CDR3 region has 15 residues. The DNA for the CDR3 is TGTGCCAGCTACCCTGGGGGGGGCCCTGAAGAGACCCAGTACTTC. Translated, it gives CASYPGGGPEETQYF.

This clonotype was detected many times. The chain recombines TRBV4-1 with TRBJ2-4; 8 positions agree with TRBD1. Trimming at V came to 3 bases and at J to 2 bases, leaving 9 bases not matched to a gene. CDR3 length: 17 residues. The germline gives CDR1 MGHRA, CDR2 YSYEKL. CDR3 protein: CASSQTGDSGPKNIQYF. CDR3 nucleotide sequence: TGCGCCAGCAGCCAGACAGGGGACTCCGGGCCCAAAAACATTCAGTACTTC.

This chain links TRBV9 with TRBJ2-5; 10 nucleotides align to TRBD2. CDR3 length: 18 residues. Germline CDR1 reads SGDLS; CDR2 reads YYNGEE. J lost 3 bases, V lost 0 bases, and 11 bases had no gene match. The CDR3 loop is CASSVGSSGGVREETQYF. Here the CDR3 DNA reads TGTGCCAGCAGCGTAGGATCCAGCGGGGGGGTACGTGAAGAGACCCAGTACTTC. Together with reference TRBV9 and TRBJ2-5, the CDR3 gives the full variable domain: DSGVTQTPKHLITATGQRVTLRCSPRSGDLSVYWYQQSLDQGLQFLIQYYNGEERAKGNILERFSAQQFPDLHSELNLSSLELGDSALYFCASSVGSSGGVREETQYFGPGTRLLVL.

The CDR3 bases are TGTGCCAGCAGCCTTTCCGGGACTAGCCTGGTCTACGAGCAGTACTTC. Translating it yields CASSLSGTSLVYEQYF. The chain couples TRBV3-1 to TRBJ2-7; 9 bases are shared with TRBD2. The CDR3 contains 16 residues. Losses at the gene ends were 4 bases for V and 3 bases for J; bases not matched to a gene: 10. CDR1 and CDR2 from the germline V gene are LGHDT and YNNKEL (reference sequence).

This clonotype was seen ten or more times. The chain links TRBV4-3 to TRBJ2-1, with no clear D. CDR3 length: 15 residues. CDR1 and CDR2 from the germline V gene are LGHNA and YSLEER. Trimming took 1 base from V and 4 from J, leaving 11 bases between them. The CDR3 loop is CASSQVPTSYNEQFF. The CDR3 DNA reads TGCGCCAGCAGCCAAGTTCCCACCAGTTACAATGAGCAGTTCTTC.

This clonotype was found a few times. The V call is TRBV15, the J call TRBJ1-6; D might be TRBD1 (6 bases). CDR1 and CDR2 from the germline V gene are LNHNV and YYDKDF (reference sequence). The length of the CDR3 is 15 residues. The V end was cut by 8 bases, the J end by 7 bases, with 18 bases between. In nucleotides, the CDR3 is TGTGCCACCGGCGGGGGGCAGAAACCGAATTCACCCCTCCACTTT. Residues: CATGGGQKPNSPLHF.

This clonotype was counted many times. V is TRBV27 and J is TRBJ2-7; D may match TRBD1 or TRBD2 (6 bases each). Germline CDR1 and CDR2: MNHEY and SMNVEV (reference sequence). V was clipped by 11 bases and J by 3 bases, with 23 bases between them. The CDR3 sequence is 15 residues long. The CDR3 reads CAGGRGGAKGYEQYV. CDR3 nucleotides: TGTGCCGGGGGCAGAGGCGGGGCGAAGGGCTACGAGCAGTACGTC.

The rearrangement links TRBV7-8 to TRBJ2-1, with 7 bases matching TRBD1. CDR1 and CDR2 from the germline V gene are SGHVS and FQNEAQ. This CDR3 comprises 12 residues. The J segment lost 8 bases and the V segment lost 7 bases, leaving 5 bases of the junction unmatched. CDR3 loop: CASNRGSHEQFF. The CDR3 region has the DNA TGTGCCAGCAACAGGGGCTCCCATGAGCAGTTCTTC.

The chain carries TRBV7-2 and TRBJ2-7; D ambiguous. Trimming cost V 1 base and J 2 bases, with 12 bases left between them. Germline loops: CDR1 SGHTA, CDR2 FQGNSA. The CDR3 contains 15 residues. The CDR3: CASSLEAGFAYEQYF. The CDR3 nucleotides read TGTGCCAGCAGCTTAGAGGCAGGATTCGCCTACGAGCAGTACTTC.